The next 19 T cell receptor beta chains were all read from a single sample in a study of cytomegalovirus exposure and HLA in healthy donors. PCR involved 60 Vbeta and 13 Jbeta primers. Produced via immunoSEQ multiplex PCR; TCRdb's table is partial and in-frame only. The sample holds roughly 180,000 clones, around 75% seen once. Sequencing was carried out using PBMCs. The origin of the receptors is a female donor in good health and CMV-seronegative.

The V call is TRBV30, the J call TRBJ1-5; no clear D gene. This CDR3 spans 14 amino acids. In germline, CDR1 is GTSNPN, CDR2 SVGIG (reference sequence). The V gene lost 2 bases and the J gene lost 5 bases, with 13 bases spanning the gap. The CDR3 coding sequence is TGTGCCTGGAGTTTTTCGGCAGACTATCAGCCCCAGCATTTT. It specifies CAWSFSADYQPQHF.

This clone has just a few counts. This chain links TRBV11-2 with TRBJ1-2; D might be TRBD1 (5 bases). The length of the CDR3 is 18 residues. Germline CDR1 reads SGHAT; CDR2 reads FQNNGV. V lost 1 base and J lost 8, with 26 bases in between. The CDR3 loop reads CASSLAGLGPPRLMGYTF. CDR3 in DNA: TGTGCCAGCAGCTTAGCGGGACTAGGGCCTCCTAGGTTGATGGGCTACACCTTC.

V is TRBV18 and J is TRBJ2-2; D may be TRBD2 (6 bases). Germline lookup yields CDR1 KGHSH and CDR2 LQKENI. The ends were cut back, 1 base at V and 0 bases at J, with 12 bases in the middle. The CDR3 length is 17 residues. The chain's CDR3 is CASSPRGGGANTGELFF. CDR3 DNA sequence: TGTGCCAGCTCACCACGGGGCGGAGGGGCGAACACCGGGGAGCTGTTTTTT.

V is TRBV18 and J is TRBJ1-1; D gene uncertain. V gave up 4 bases and J gave up 2 bases, with 8 bases separating them. The V gene's germline CDR1 is KGHSH and CDR2 LQKENI. This CDR3 contains 13 residues. CDR3 protein: CASSRLTNTEAFF. For the CDR3, the DNA is TGTGCCAGCTCACGCTTGACAAACACTGAAGCTTTCTTT.

This clone was observed at least ten times. V is TRBV28 and J is TRBJ1-1; 11 bases match TRBD1. The V and J ends lost 7 bases and 9 bases, in that order; junction bases with no gene match: 7. Per the germline V gene, CDR1 is MDHEN and CDR2 is SYDVKM. The CDR3 is 13 residues long. CDR3 nucleotides: TGTGCCAGCATTAGGGACAGGGGGAGAAAAGCTTTCTTT. It codes for CASIRDRGRKAFF. Based on the CDR3 plus reference TRBV28 and TRBJ1-1, the full variable domain is DVKVTQSSRYLVKRTGEKVFLECVQDMDHENMFWYRQDPGLGLRLIYFSYDVKMKEKGDIPEGYSVSREKKERFSLILESASTNQTSMYLCASIRDRGRKAFFGQGTRLTVV.

This clone came up once. The chain joins TRBV30 to TRBJ1-4; 7 bases agree with TRBD1. The CDR3 has 15 amino acids. Germline lookup yields CDR1 GTSNPN and CDR2 SVGIG (reference sequence). V shed 5 bases, J shed 0 bases, and the junction held 6 bases outside the gene matches. CDR3 region: CAWDRGQTTNEKLFF. The CDR3 nucleotides are TGTGCCTGGGACCGGGGACAGACAACTAATGAAAAACTGTTTTTT.

Details on this clone: Other DNA sequences in this sample translate to the same CDR3. The chain uses TRBV7-2 and TRBJ2-1, with TRBD2 matching over 10 bases. Germline lookup yields CDR1 SGHTA and CDR2 FQGNSA. CDR3 size: 15 residues. Trimming removed 1 base from V and 4 bases from J; junction bases left unmatched: 1. CDR3 loop: CASSLGTSGYNEQFF. CDR3 in DNA: TGTGCCAGCAGCTTAGGGACTAGCGGATACAATGAGCAGTTCTTC.

This chain connects TRBV9 to TRBJ2-1; TRBD2 matches at 15 bases. Per germline, CDR1 SGDLS and CDR2 YYNGEE. The CDR3 contains 19 residues. Trimming cost V 0 bases and J 2 bases; bases outside gene matches: 6. CDR3 sequence: CASSVAGTSGGFPYNEQFF. The CDR3 region has the DNA TGTGCCAGCAGCGTAGCCGGGACTAGCGGGGGGTTCCCCTACAATGAGCAGTTCTTC. The full variable domain, in which reference TRBV9 and TRBJ2-1 provide the parts outside the CDR3, is DSGVTQTPKHLITATGQRVTLRCSPRSGDLSVYWYQQSLDQGLQFLIQYYNGEERAKGNILERFSAQQFPDLHSELNLSSLELGDSALYFCASSVAGTSGGFPYNEQFFGPGTRLTVL.

The chain employs TRBV5-1 and TRBJ2-5, with TRBD1 matching 8 bases. The closer fit of TRBJ2-7 to the DNA end suggests the J call may be wrong. There are 14 residues in the CDR3. Germline V gene sequence: CDR1 SGHRS, CDR2 YFSETQ. This CDR3 reads CASSLGQGSYEQYF. DNA for the CDR3: TGCGCCAGCAGCTTAGGACAGGGATCCTACGAGCAGTACTTC.

V and J are TRBV27 and TRBJ1-2; 7 bases agree with TRBD1. Germline V gives CDR1 MNHEY, CDR2 SMNVEV (reference sequence). With 3 bases clipped from V and 3 bases from J, the junction kept 4 bases outside the gene matches. The length of the CDR3 is 14 residues. CDR3: CASSFLDRDYGYTF. CDR3 nucleotides: TGTGCCAGCAGTTTTCTCGACAGGGACTATGGCTACACCTTC.

The CDR3 loop reads CASSSLARETQYF. The CDR3 DNA reads as TGTGCCAGCAGCTCACTAGCACGGGAGACCCAGTACTTC. This sequence joins TRBV11-2 and TRBJ2-5; D is possibly TRBD2 (6 bases). Germline lookup yields CDR1 SGHAT and CDR2 FQNNGV. Between the trimmed V and J ends, which lost 4 bases and 5 bases, there was a span of 11 bases. The CDR3 spans 13 residues.

The J gene is TRBJ1-1, the V gene TRBV7-9, with a tentative D call TRBD1 (6 bases). The CDR3 is 14 residues long. The V end lost 5 bases, the J end lost 0 bases, and 10 bases lay between the germline ends. The V gene's germline CDR1 is SEHNR and CDR2 FQNEAQ (reference sequence). CDR3 sequence reads: CASSRTGLNTEAFF. CDR3 DNA: TGTGCCAGCAGCCGAACAGGGCTGAACACTGAAGCTTTCTTT.

CDR3 DNA sequence: TGTGCCAGTAGTATAGATCCCCCTAGCGGGGGCACAGATACGCAGTATTTT. It yields the protein CASSIDPPSGGTDTQYF. V usage is TRBV19 and J usage is TRBJ2-3, with TRBD2 identical over 9 bases. Per the germline V gene, CDR1 is LNHDA and CDR2 is SQIVND (reference sequence). J gave up 1 base and V 0 bases, and 5 bases lay outside the gene matches. The CDR3 loop spans 17 amino acids.

This clone was recorded a few times. The chain uses TRBV7-8 and TRBJ2-7; 8 bases are a match to TRBD1. Trimming at V came to 5 bases and at J to 6 bases, leaving 6 bases not matched to a gene. CDR3 length equals 13 residues. Germline V CDR1 and CDR2: SGHVS, FQNEAQ. The CDR3 spells CASSHQGAGEQYF. Written as DNA, the CDR3 is TGTGCCAGCAGCCACCAGGGGGCGGGCGAGCAGTACTTC.

This clone was found a few times. The junction departs from germline at one end; a sequencing error may be responsible. The chain has TRBV7-9 and TRBJ2-7; 8 bases fit TRBD1. The CDR3 extends over 16 amino acids. CDR1 is SEHNR, CDR2 FQNEAQ, per germline (reference sequence). The CDR3 DNA sequence: TGTTCCAGCAGCTACACAGGGGGACTCCCTTGGTACGAGCAGTACTTC. This translates into CSSSYTGGLPWYEQYF. The full variable domain, in which reference TRBV7-9 and TRBJ2-7 provide the parts outside the CDR3, is DTGVSQNPRHKITKRGQNVTFRCDPISEHNRLYWYRQTLGQGPEFLTYFQNEAQLEKSRLLSDRFSAERPKGSFSTLEIQRTEQGDSAMYLCSSSYTGGLPWYEQYFGPGTRLTVT.

V usage is TRBV7-2 and J usage is TRBJ2-7; D is undetermined. V lost 5 bases, J lost 4 bases, and 6 bases lay in between. The CDR3 loop spans 11 amino acids. The germline CDR1 and CDR2 sequences are SGHTA and FQGNSA. The CDR3 nucleotides are TGTGCCAGCAGCCTCCGTTACGAGCAGTACTTC. Translation: CASSLRYEQYF.

As DNA, the CDR3 is TGCGCCAGCAGCTTGGACCCCCTAGCCGTGAACACTGAAGCTTTCTTT. Translating gives CASSLDPLAVNTEAFF. This chain uses TRBV5-1 with TRBJ1-1, with D unresolved. Germline-derived CDR1 and CDR2 are SGHRS and YFSETQ. This CDR3 has 16 residues. V lost 0 bases and J lost 0, with 12 bases in between.

The chain couples TRBV4-1 to TRBJ1-1, with 8 positions matching TRBD1. Germline CDR1 MGHRA, CDR2 YSYEKL. There are 15 residues in the CDR3. With V trimmed by 2 bases and J by 1 base, 3 bases remained unmatched. The CDR3, as DNA: TGCGCCAGCAGCCAACAGGACAGGGAGAACACTGAAGCTTTCTTT. Its translation: CASSQQDRENTEAFF.

The chain couples TRBV19 to TRBJ1-6, with D unclear. CDR1 and CDR2 from the germline V gene are LNHDA and SQIVND (reference sequence). V was clipped by 7 bases and J by 10 bases, with 14 bases between them. The CDR3 is 13 residues long. The CDR3 nucleotides are TGTGCCAGTATGGGGTGGGGAGGCTCACCCCTCCACTTT. This translates into CASMGWGGSPLHF.